The clone carrying this T cell receptor (beta chain) showed up just a few times. The antigen remains undetermined. The data stem from a study of naive and memory T cell subsets. General study findings and limits: Possibly reflecting memory cells re-expressing CD45RA, a few larger clonotypes occurred in naive repertoires, especially CD8. Over 85% of naive TCR sequences appeared only once, unlike memory subsets. Findings for naive and memory subsets could not be checked against ground truth. Each distinct alpha or beta sequence counts as one clonotype.

The beta constant-region primer was an equimolar mix of two oligonucleotides covering TRBC1 and TRBC2. Nested alpha and beta constant-region primers with the SP2 primer drove four PCR rounds on ligated cDNA. TCRdb itself ran the UMI-ligation and nested PCR reads through MiXCR, one entry per CDR3 protein. The sample yields about 150,000 distinct CDR3 sequences, under 25% seen once. Trimming shortened V by 0 bases and J by 9 bases, and 12 bases separated the two germline ends. The CDR3 is made up of 14 amino acids. The germline V gene has CDR1 LNHNV and CDR2 YYDKDF (reference sequence). The sample comprised naive CD4+ T cells from blood. The rearrangement uses TRBV15 and TRBJ1-5; D not resolved. This TCR was sampled from a human donor in good health. The CDR3: CATSRDNGRRPQHF. The CDR3 DNA sequence: TGTGCCACCAGCAGAGATAATGGGCGCCGGCCCCAGCATTTT.